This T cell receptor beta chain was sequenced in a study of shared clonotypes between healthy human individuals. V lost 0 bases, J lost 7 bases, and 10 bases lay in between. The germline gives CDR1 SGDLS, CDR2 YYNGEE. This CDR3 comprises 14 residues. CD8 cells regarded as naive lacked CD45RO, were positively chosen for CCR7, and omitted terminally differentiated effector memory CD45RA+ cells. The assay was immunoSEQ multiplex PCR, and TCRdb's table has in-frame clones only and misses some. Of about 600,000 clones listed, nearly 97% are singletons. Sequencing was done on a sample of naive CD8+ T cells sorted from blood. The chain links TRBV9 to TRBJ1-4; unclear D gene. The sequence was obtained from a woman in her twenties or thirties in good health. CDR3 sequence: CASSVGPRTEKLFF. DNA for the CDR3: TGTGCCAGCAGCGTAGGCCCACGGACTGAAAAACTGTTTTTT.